This T cell receptor (beta chain) was profiled in a study of T cell responses to AZD1222 COVID-19 vaccine. This CDR3 has 15 residues. The germline gives CDR1 MNHEY, CDR2 SVGEGT. V was pared by 5 bases and J by 2 bases, with 3 bases of the junction left unmatched. Produced via immunoSEQ multiplex PCR; TCRdb's table is partial and in-frame only. The sample shows nearly 90,000 clones, 85% to 90% of them seen only once. Study-level findings and limits: All repertoire sampling was performed exclusively after the peak T cell response. An increase in Spike-specific TCR breadth and depth was observed after two AZD1222 doses. Females made up more of the donors, who were largely white British, and clonal diversity may have come out too low.

Of note for this clone: Its antigen remains unknown.

Sequencing was performed on peripheral blood, taken on day 0 of MenACWY control vaccination. The chain uses TRBV6-2 or TRBV6-3 and TRBJ2-2; 9 nucleotides line up with TRBD2. This TCR came from an adult in good health. In DNA, the CDR3 is TGTGCCAGCAGTCGGACTAGCGCCAACACCGGGGAGCTGTTTTTT. This codes for CASSRTSANTGELFF.